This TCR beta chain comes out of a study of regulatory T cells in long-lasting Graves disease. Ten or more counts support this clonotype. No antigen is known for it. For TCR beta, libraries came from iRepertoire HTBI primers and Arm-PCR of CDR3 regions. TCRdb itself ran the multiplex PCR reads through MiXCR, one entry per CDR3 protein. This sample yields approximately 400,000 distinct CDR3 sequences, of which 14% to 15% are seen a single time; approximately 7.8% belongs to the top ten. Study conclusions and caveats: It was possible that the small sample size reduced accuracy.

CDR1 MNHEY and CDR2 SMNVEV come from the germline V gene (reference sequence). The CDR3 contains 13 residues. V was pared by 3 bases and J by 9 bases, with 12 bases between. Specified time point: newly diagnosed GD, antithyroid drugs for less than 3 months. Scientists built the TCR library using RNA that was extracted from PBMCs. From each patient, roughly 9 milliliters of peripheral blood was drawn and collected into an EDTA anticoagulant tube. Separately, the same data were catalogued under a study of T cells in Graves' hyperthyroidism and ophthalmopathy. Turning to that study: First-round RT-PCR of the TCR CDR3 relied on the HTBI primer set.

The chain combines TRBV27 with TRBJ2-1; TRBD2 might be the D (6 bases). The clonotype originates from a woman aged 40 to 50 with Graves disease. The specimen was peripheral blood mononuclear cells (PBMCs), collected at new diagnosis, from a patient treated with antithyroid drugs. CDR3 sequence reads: CASSFPNSGEQFF. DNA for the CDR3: TGTGCCAGCAGTTTCCCCAATAGCGGTGAGCAGTTCTTC.